The clone carrying this TCR beta chain was observed a handful of times. Its target is unknown. MiXCR, applied by TCRdb to the 5' RACE reads, yields one record per CDR3 protein. The sample carries hundreds of thousands of distinct CDR3 sequences, around an eighth recorded once. The data are from a study of T cells after yellow fever vaccination. Points from the study as a whole: Within FACS-sorted repertoires, abundant clonotypes contaminating from the bulk population could be present. Clones that expanded after primary vaccination mostly reappeared after the booster (roughly 95% CD4, around 87% CD8). The appearance of a small share of clonotypes in both CD4 and CD8 compartments was observed. Peaking faster, on day 5 versus 15, the secondary response was nonetheless weaker.

Trimming shortened V by 1 base and J by 6 bases, and 13 bases separated the two germline ends. The CDR3 length is 15 residues. Per the germline V gene, CDR1 is MNHEY and CDR2 is SMNVEV (reference sequence). The TCR originated in a man in his thirties or forties who received the YFV17D yellow fever vaccine. Sequenced material: PBMCs, taken on the day of the yellow fever booster vaccination. The rearrangement links TRBV27 to TRBJ2-1; D unclear. This CDR3 reads CASSLYPQGSNEQFF. CDR3 bases: TGTGCCAGCAGTTTATACCCCCAAGGAAGCAATGAGCAGTTCTTC.